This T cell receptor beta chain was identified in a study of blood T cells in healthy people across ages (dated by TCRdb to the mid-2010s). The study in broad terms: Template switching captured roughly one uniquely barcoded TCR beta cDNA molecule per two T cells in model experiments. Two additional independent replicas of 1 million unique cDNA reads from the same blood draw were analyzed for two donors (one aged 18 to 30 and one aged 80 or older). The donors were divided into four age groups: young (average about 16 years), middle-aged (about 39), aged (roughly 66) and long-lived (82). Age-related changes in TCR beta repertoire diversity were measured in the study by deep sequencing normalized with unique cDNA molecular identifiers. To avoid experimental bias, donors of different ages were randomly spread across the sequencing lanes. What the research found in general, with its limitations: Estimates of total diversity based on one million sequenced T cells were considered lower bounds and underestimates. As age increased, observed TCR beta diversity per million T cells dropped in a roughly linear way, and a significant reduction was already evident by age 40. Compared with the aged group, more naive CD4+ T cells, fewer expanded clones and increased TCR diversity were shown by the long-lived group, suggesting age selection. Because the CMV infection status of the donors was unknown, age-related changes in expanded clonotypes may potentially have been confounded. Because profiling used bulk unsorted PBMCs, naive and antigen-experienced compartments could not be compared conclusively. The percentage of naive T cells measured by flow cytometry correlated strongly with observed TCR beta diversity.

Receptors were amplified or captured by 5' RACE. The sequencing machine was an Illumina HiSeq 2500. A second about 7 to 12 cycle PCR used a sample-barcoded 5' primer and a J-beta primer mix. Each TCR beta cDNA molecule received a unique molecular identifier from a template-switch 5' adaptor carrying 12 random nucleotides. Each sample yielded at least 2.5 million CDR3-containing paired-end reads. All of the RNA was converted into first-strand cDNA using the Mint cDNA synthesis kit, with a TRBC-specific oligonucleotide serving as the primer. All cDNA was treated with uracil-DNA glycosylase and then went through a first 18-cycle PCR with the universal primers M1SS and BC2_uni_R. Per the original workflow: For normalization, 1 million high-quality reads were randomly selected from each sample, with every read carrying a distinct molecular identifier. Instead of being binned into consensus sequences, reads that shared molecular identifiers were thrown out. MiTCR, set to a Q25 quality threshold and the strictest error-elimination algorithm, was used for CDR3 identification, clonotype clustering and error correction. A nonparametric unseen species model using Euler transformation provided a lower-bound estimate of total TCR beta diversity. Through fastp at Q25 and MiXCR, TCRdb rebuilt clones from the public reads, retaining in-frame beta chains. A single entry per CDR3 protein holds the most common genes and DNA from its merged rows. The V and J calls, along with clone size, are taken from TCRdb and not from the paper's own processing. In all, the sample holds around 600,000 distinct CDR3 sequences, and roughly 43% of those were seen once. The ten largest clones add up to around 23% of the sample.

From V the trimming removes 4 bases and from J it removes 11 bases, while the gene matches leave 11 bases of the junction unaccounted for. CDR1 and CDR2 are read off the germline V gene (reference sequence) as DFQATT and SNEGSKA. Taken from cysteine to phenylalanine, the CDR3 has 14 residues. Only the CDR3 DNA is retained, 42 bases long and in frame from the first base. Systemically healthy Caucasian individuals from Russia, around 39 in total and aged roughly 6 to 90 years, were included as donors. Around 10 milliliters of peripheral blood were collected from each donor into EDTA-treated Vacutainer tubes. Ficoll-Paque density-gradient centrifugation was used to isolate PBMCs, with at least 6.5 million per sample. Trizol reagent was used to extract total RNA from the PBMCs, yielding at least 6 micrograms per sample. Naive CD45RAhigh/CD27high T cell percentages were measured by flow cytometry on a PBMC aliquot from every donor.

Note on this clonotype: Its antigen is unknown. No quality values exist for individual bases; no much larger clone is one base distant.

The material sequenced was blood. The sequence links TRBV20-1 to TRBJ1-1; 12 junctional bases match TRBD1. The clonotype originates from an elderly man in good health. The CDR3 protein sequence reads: CSATTGTGGAEAFF. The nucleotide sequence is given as TGCAGTGCTACTACCGGGACAGGGGGCGCAGAGGCTTTCTTT.